This T cell receptor (beta chain) appears in the sequencing data of a study of CD8+ T cells in alopecia areata. V lost 1 base, J lost 8 bases, and 19 bases lay in between. The CDR3 is 16 residues long. Germline loops: CDR1 SGHDT, CDR2 YYEEEE. Treatment reported: oral pan-JAK inhibitor, 5-10 mg twice daily. cDNA serving as the sequencing template came from extracted, reverse transcribed RNA. Clones were sequenced by immunoSEQ multiplex PCR, and TCRdb holds only the in-frame ones, with some missing. This sample has hundreds of thousands of clones, with about 62% found just once. The material sequenced was CD4+ T cells sorted from blood, taken around week 52, from a patient treated with tofacitinib. The chain combines TRBV5-6 with TRBJ2-1; tentative D call: TRBD2 (6 bases). The sequence derives from a human donor with alopecia areata. CDR3 amino acids: CASSLKGAGRAHEQFF. In DNA, the CDR3 is TGTGCCAGCAGCTTGAAAGGTGCGGGACGAGCCCATGAGCAGTTCTTC. The entire variable domain, with the rest obtained from reference TRBV5-6 and TRBJ2-1, is as follows: DAGVTQSPTHLIKTRGQQVTLRCSPKSGHDTVSWYQQALGQGPQFIFQYYEEEERQRGNFPDRFSGHQFPNYSSELNVNALLLGDSALYLCASSLKGAGRAHEQFFGPGTRLTVL.